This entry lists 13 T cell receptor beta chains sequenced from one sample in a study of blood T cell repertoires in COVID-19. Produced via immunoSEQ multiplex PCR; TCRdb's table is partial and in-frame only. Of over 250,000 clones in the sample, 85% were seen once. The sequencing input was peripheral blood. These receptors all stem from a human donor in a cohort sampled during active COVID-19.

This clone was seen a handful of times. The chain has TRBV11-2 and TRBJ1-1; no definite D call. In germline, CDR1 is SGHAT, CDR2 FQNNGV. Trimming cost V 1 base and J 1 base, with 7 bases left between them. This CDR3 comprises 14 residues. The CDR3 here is CASSLARANTEAFF. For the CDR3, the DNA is TGTGCCAGCAGCTTAGCAAGAGCGAACACTGAAGCTTTCTTT.

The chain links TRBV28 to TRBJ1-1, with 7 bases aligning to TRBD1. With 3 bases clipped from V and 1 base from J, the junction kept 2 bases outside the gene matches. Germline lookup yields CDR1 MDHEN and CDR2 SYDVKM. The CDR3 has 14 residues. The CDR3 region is CASSLTGSNTEAFF. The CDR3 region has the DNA TGTGCCAGCAGTTTGACAGGGTCGAACACTGAAGCTTTCTTT. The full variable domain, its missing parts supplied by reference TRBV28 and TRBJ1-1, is DVKVTQSSRYLVKRTGEKVFLECVQDMDHENMFWYRQDPGLGLRLIYFSYDVKMKEKGDIPEGYSVSREKKERFSLILESASTNQTSMYLCASSLTGSNTEAFFGQGTRLTVV.

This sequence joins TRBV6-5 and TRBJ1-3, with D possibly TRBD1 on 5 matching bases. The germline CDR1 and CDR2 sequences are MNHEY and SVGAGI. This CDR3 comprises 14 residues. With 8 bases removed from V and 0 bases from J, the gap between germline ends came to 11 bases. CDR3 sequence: CASGGRGSGNTIYF. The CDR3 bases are TGTGCCAGCGGCGGGAGGGGCTCTGGAAACACCATATATTTT.

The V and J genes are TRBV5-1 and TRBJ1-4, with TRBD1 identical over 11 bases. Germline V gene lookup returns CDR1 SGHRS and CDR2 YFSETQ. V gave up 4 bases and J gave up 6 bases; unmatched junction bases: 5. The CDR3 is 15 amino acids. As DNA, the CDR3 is TGCGCCAGCAGCAGGTGGGGACAGGGGGATGAAAAACTGTTTTTT. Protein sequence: CASSRWGQGDEKLFF.

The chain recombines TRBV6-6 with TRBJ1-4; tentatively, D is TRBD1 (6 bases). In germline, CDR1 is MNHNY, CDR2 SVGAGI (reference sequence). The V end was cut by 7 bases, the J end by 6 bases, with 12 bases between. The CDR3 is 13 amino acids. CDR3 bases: TGTGCCAGCACAGGGGTATTGGATGAAAAACTGTTTTTT. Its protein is CASTGVLDEKLFF.

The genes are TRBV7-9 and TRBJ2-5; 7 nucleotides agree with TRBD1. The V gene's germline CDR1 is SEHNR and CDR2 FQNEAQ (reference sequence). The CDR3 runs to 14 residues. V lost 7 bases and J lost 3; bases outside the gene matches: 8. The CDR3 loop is CASTGRGRKETQYF. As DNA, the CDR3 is TGTGCCAGCACTGGTAGGGGGCGTAAAGAGACCCAGTACTTC.

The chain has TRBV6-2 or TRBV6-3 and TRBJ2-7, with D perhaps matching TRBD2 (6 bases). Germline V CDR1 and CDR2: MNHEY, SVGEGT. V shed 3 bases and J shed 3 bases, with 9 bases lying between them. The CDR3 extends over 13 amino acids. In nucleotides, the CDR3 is TGTGCCAGCAGTTATTTGGGGGGCTACGAGCAGTACTTC. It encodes CASSYLGGYEQYF.

CDR3 sequence reads: CAWSELASQTQYF. The CDR3 DNA reads as TGTGCCTGGAGTGAACTAGCATCTCAGACCCAGTACTTC. The V call is TRBV30, the J call TRBJ2-5; D is possibly TRBD2 (6 bases). Germline V CDR1 and CDR2: GTSNPN, SVGIG (reference sequence). V lost 1 base and J lost 6, with 12 bases in between. The CDR3 extends over 13 amino acids.

CDR3 bases: TGTGCCAGCACCCCGGCGGCGGGAGCGGGGGAGCAGTACTTC. As protein: CASTPAAGAGEQYF. V gene TRBV3-1 (or the pseudogene TRBV3-2) combines with J gene TRBJ2-7; the match to TRBD2 covers 7 bases. The CDR3 has 14 residues. After removal of 7 bases from V and 7 bases from J, the junction contained 13 bases not matched to a gene. From germline, CDR1 is LGHDT and CDR2 YNNKEL (reference sequence).

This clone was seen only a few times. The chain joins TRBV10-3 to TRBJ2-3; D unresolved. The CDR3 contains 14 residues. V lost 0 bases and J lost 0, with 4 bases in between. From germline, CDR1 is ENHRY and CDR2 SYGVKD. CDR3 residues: CAISESGSTDTQYF. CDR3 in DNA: TGTGCCATCAGTGAGTCCGGGAGCACAGATACGCAGTATTTT.

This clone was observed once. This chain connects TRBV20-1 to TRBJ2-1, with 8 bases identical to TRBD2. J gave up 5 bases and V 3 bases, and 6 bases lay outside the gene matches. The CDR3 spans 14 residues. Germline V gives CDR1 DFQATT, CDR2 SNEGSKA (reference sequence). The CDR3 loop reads CSASSGETHNEQFF. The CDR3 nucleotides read TGCAGTGCTAGTAGCGGGGAAACGCACAATGAGCAGTTCTTC.

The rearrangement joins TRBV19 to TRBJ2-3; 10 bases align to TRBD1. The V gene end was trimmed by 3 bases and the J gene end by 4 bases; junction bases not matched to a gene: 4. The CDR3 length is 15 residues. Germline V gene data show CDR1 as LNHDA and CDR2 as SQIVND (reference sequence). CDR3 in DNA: TGTGCCAGTAGTATTCCCGGACAGGGGGCAGATACGCAGTATTTT. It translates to CASSIPGQGADTQYF. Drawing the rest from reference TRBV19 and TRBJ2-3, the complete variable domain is DGGITQSPKYLFRKEGQNVTLSCEQNLNHDAMYWYRQDPGQGLRLIYYSQIVNDFQKGDIAEGYSVSREKKESFPLTVTSAQKNPTAFYLCASSIPGQGADTQYFGPGTRLTVL.

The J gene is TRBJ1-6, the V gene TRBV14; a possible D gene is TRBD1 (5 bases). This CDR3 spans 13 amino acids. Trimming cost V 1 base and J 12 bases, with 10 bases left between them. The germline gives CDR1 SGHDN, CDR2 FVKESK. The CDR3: CASSQVQGIPLHF. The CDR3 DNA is TGTGCCAGCAGCCAAGTCCAGGGTATACCCCTCCACTTT.